Below are 4 T cell receptor beta chains sequenced from a single sample in a study of vaccination and CD4 T cells after COVID-19. The Oncomine TCR Beta short-read assay sequenced DNA from cultured CD4+ T cells. TCRdb re-derived calls from the PCR reads in MiXCR, one entry per CDR3 protein. The sample yields 2,000 to 3,000 distinct CDR3 sequences, more than 30% seen once. No antigens are known for them. The treatment here: roughly 10-day PBMC culture with coronavirus spike peptide pools or control peptides (ViraFEST assay). Unexposed donor CD4+ T cells predated the COVID-19 pandemic, collected 2011-2018. The sample consisted of CD4+ T cells from blood, cultured in vitro. These receptor sequences come from a human donor in good health.

This rearrangement joins TRBV20-1 to TRBJ2-6; D remains ambiguous. The CDR3 length is 16 residues. The germline V and J ends were trimmed by 0 bases and 4 bases, with 13 bases remaining between them. The V gene's germline CDR1 is DFQATT and CDR2 SNEGSKA (reference sequence). CDR3 region: CSARDTGLGGANVLTF. CDR3 nucleotides: TGCAGTGCTAGAGATACGGGCCTTGGGGGGGCCAACGTCCTGACTTTC.

The rearrangement joins TRBV29-1 to TRBJ2-5, with D unclear. The CDR3 is 10 amino acids. Germline values: CDR1 SQVTM, CDR2 ANQGSEA. CDR3 DNA: TGCAGAGGTGGAGAAGAGACCCAGTACTTC. This codes for CRGGEETQYF.

The chain uses TRBV9 and TRBJ2-7; no clear D gene. CDR3 length: 16 amino acids. Germline-derived CDR1 and CDR2 are SGDLS and YYNGEE. Trimming took 0 bases from V and 2 from J, leaving 15 bases between them. The chain's CDR3 is CASSVDLVAQTYEQYF. CDR3 bases: TGTGCCAGCAGCGTAGATCTTGTAGCTCAAACCTACGAGCAGTACTTC.

Concerning this clonotype: The junction does not match germline at one end; this may be a read error. The chain joins TRBV24-1 to TRBJ2-3; tentatively, D is TRBD1 or TRBD2 (6 bases each). Germline V gene sequence: CDR1 KGHDR, CDR2 SFDVKD. CDR3 size: 14 residues. CDR3 in DNA: TGTGCCACCAGTCGTGTGGGGGGCACAGATACGCAGTGTTTT. This codes for CATSRVGGTDTQCF.